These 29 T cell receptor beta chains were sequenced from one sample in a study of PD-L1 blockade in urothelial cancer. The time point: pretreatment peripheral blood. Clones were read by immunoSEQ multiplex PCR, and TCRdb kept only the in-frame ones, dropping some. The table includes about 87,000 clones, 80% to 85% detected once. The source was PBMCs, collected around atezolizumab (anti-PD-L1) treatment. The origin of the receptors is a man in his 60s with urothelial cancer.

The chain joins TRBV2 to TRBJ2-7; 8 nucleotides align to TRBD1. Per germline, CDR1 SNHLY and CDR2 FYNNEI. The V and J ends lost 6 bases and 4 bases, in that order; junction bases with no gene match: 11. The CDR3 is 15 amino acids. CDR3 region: CASRLGQGVRYEQYF. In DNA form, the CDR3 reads TGTGCCAGCAGGCTAGGACAGGGAGTTAGGTACGAGCAGTACTTC.

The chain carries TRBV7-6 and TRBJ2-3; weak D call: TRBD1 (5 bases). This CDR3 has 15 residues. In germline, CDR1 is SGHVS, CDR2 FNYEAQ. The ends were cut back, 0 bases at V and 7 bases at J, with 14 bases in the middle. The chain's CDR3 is CASSLATQGANTQYF. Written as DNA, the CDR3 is TGTGCCAGCAGCTTAGCGACCCAGGGTGCAAATACGCAGTATTTT.

DNA of the CDR3: TGTGCCAGCAGTACCCGCGGGCTAGCGGTTAGCACAGATACGCAGTATTTT. The encoded protein is CASSTRGLAVSTDTQYF. The rearrangement links TRBV7-2 to TRBJ2-3; 7 bases align to TRBD2. After removal of 6 bases from V and 0 bases from J, the junction contained 12 bases not matched to a gene. From germline, CDR1 is SGHTA and CDR2 FQGNSA. The CDR3 is 17 residues long.

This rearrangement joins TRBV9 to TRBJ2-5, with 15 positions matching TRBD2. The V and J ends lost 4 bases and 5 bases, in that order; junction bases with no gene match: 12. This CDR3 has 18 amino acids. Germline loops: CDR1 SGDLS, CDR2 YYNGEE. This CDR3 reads CASSSAGTSGGMGETQYF. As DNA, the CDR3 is TGTGCCAGCAGCTCCGCCGGGACTAGCGGGGGGATGGGGGAGACCCAGTACTTC.

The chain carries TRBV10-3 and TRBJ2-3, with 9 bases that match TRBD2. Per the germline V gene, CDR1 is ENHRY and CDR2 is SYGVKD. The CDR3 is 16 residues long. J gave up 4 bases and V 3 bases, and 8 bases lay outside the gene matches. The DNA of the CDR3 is TGTGCCATCAGTGAAGGGACTAGCTCAATGGCAGATACGCAGTATTTT. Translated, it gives CAISEGTSSMADTQYF.

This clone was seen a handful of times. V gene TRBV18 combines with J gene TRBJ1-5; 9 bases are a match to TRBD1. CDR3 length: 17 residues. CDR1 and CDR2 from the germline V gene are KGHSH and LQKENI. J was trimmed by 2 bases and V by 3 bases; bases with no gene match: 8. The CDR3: CASSPEQGAAGNQPQHF. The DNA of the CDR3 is TGTGCCAGCTCACCCGAACAGGGGGCGGCTGGCAATCAGCCCCAGCATTTT.

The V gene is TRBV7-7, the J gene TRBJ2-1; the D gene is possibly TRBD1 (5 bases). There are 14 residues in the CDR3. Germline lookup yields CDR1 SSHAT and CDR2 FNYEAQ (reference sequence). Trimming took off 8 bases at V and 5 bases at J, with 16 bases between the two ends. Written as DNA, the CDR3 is TGTGCCAGCGGAACCAGGGTCGGCCACAATGAGCAGTTCTTC. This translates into CASGTRVGHNEQFF.

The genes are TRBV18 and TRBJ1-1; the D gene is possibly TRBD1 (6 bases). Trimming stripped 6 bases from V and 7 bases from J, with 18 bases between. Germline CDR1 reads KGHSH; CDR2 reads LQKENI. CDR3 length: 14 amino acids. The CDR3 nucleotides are TGTGCCAGCTCTCAAGGACAGAGGGAAAATGAAGCTTTCTTT. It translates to CASSQGQRENEAFF.

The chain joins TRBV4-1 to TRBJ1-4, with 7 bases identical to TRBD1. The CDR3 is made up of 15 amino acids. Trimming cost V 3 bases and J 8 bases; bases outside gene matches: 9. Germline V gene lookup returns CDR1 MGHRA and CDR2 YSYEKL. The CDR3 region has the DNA TGCGCCAGCAGCCAGTTTGACAGGGAAGAGGAAAAACTGTTTTTT. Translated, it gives CASSQFDREEEKLFF.

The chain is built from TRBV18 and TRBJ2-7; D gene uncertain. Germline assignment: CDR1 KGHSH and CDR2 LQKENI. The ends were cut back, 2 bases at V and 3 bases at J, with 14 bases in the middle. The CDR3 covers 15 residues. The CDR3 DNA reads TGTGCCAGCTCACCAAATTTGTCAGGTCGCTACGAGCAGTACTTC. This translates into CASSPNLSGRYEQYF.

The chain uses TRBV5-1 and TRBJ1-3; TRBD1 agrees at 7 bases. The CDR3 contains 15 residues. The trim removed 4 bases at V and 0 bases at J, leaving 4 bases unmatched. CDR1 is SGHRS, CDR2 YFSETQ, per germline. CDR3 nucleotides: TGCGCCAGCAGCATTTCAGGGGGCTCTGGAAACACCATATATTTT. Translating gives CASSISGGSGNTIYF.

CDR3 in DNA: TGTGCCATCAGTGGAGGCCGGACAGGGAGCTACGAGCAGTACTTC. Translation gives CAISGGRTGSYEQYF. This chain joins TRBV10-3 and TRBJ2-7; TRBD1 aligns across 8 bases. V shed 4 bases, J shed 3 bases, and the junction held 8 bases outside the gene matches. CDR1 and CDR2 (germline): ENHRY, SYGVKD. The CDR3 is 15 amino acids.

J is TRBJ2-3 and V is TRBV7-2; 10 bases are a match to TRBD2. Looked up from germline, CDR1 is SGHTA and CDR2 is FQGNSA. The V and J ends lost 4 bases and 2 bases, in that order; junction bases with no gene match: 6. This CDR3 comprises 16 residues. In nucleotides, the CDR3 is TGTGCCAGCAGCTCCACTAGCGGGATAAACACAGATACGCAGTATTTT. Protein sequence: CASSSTSGINTDTQYF.

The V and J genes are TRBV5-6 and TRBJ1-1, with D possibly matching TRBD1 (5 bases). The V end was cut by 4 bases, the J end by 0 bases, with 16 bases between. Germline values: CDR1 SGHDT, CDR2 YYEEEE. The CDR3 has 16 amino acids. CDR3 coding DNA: TGTGCCAGCAGCCAGGGTGTGCGGTCTTTGAACACTGAAGCTTTCTTT. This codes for CASSQGVRSLNTEAFF.

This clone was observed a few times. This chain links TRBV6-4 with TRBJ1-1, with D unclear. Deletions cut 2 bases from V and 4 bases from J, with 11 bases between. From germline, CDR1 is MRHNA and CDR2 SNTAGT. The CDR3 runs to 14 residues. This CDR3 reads CASSDGSFGTEAFF. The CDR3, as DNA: TGTGCCAGCAGTGACGGGAGCTTCGGCACTGAAGCTTTCTTT.

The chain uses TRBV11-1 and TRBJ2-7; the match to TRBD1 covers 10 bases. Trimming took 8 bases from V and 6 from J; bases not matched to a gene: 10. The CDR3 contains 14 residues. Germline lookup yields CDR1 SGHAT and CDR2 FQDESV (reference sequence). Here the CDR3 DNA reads TGTGCCAGCTCACCTGGGACAGGGGAGGTCGAGCAGTACTTC. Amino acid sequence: CASSPGTGEVEQYF.

CDR3 region: CASSSGGLSSYNEQFF. The DNA for the CDR3 is TGTGCCAGCAGTTCTGGCGGGTTGAGCTCCTACAATGAGCAGTTCTTC. This chain links TRBV28 with TRBJ2-1, with a possible D match to TRBD2 (5 bases). Looked up from germline, CDR1 is MDHEN and CDR2 is SYDVKM. The CDR3 sequence is 16 residues long. V was shortened by 4 bases and J by 0 bases, with 13 bases between the two germline ends.

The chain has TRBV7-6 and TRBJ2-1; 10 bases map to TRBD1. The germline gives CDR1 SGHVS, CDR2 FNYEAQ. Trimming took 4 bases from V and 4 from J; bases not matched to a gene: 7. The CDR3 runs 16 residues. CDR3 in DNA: TGTGCCAGCAGCTCCCTCCGGGACAGGGGATACAATGAGCAGTTCTTC. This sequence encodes CASSSLRDRGYNEQFF.

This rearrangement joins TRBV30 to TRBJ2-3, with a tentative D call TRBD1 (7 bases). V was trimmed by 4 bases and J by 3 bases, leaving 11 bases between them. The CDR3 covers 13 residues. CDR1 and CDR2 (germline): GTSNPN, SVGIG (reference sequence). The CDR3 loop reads CAWTRGRTDTQYF. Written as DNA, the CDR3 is TGTGCCTGGACCAGGGGGAGGACAGATACGCAGTATTTT.

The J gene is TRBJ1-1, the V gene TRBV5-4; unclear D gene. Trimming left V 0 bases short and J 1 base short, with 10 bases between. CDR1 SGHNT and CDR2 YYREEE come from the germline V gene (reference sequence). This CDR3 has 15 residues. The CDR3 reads CASSLGAVPNTEAFF. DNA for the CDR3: TGTGCCAGCAGCTTGGGAGCGGTTCCGAACACTGAAGCTTTCTTT.

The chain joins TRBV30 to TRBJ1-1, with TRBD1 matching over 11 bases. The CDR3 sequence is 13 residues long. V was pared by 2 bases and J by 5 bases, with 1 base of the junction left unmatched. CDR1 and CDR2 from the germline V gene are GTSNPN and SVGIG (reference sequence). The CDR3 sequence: CAWSRDRGTEAFF. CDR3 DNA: TGTGCCTGGAGTAGGGACAGGGGGACTGAAGCTTTCTTT.

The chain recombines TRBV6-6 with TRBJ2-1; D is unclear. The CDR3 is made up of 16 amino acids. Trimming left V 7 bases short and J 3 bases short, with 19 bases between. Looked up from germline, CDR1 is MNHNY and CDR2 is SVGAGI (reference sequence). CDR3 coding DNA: TGTGCCAGCACCCCGAGGCCGACGAAAGGCTACAATGAGCAGTTCTTC. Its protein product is CASTPRPTKGYNEQFF.

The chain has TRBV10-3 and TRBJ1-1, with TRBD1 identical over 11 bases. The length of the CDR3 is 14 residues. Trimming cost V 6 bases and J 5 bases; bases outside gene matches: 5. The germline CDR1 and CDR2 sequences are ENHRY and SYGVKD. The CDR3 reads CAIRDRGLGTEAFF. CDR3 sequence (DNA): TGTGCCATCAGGGACAGGGGGCTGGGGACTGAAGCTTTCTTT.

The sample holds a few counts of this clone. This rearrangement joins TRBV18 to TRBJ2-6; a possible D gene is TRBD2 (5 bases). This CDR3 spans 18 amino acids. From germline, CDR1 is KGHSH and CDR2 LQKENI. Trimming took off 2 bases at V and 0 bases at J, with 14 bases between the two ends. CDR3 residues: CASSPMRARTSGANVLTF. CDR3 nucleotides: TGTGCCAGCTCACCAATGAGGGCGAGAACCTCTGGGGCCAACGTCCTGACTTTC.

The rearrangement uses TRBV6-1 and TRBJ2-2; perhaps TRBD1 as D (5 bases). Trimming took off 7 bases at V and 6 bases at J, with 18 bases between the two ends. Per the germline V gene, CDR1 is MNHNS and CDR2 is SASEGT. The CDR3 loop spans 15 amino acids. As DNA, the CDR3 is TGTGCCAGCAAACCGTACGGACAATTCGCCGGGGAGCTGTTTTTT. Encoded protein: CASKPYGQFAGELFF.

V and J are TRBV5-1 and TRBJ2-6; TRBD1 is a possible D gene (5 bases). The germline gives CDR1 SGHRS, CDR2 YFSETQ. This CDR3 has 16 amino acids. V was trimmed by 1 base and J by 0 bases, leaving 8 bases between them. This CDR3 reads CASSLMDTSGANVLTF. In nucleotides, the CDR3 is TGCGCCAGCAGCTTGATGGACACCTCTGGGGCCAACGTCCTGACTTTC.

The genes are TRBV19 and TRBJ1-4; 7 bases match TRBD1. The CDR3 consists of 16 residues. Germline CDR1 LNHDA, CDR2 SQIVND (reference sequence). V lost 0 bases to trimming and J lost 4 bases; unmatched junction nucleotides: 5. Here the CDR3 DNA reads TGTGCCAGTAGTATAGATCGGGGACAGCTTAATGAAAAACTGTTTTTT. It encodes CASSIDRGQLNEKLFF.

CDR3 sequence (DNA): TGCGCCAGCAGCTTCCGGGGGGGTGAACCTCACGAGCAGTACTTC. Translation gives CASSFRGGEPHEQYF. The chain recombines TRBV5-1 with TRBJ2-7, with TRBD2 identical over 8 bases. Losses at the gene ends were 2 bases for V and 5 bases for J; bases not matched to a gene: 9. The CDR3 loop spans 15 amino acids. Germline V lookup: CDR1 SGHRS, CDR2 YFSETQ.

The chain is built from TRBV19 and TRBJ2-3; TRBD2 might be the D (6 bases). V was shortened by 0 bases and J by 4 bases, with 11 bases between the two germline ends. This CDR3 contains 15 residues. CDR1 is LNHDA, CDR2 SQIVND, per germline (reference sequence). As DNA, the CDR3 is TGTGCCAGTAGTATAGATGGGCGGGGCGCAGATACGCAGTATTTT. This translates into CASSIDGRGADTQYF.